The 9 T cell receptor beta chains presented below share a single source sample, sequenced in a study of T cell changes during pregnancy in multiple sclerosis. Only in-frame clones appear in the TCRdb table, and some are missing; sequencing was by immunoSEQ multiplex PCR. This sample has 35,000 to 55,000 clones, with around 93% found just once. Specimen: CD8+ T cells from peripheral blood mononuclear cells, collected after pregnancy. The receptor set was obtained from a female donor with multiple sclerosis, enrolled in a pregnancy study.

V usage is TRBV27 and J usage is TRBJ1-4; tentative D call: TRBD1 (6 bases). The V end lost 2 bases, the J end lost 11 bases, and 15 bases lay between the germline ends. The CDR3 contains 14 residues. Germline V lookup: CDR1 MNHEY, CDR2 SMNVEV (reference sequence). The CDR3 DNA sequence: TGTGCCAGCAGTTTAATCCCCCCCCAGGGGAAACTGTTTTTT. Translating it yields CASSLIPPQGKLFF.

The chain joins TRBV7-3 to TRBJ2-3; D is uncertain. There are 11 residues in the CDR3. V shed 3 bases and J shed 14 bases, with 12 bases lying between them. Per the germline V gene, CDR1 is SGHTA and CDR2 is FQGTGA. This CDR3 reads CASSFRVPRYF. In nucleotides, the CDR3 is TGTGCCAGCAGCTTCCGGGTCCCCCGGTATTTT.

The J gene is TRBJ1-1, the V gene TRBV19; a weak D match, TRBD1 (6 bases). The CDR3 sequence is 13 residues long. CDR1 is LNHDA and CDR2 is SQIVND in the germline V gene (reference sequence). Trimming removed 0 bases from V and 6 bases from J, with 8 bases in between. CDR3 region: CASSIEGGAEAFF. The CDR3 DNA sequence: TGTGCCAGTAGTATAGAAGGGGGGGCTGAAGCTTTCTTT.

The V and J genes are TRBV2 and TRBJ1-2, with 8 bases that match TRBD1. The germline gives CDR1 SNHLY, CDR2 FYNNEI. The trim removed 3 bases at V and 6 bases at J, leaving 15 bases unmatched. The CDR3 extends over 17 amino acids. The CDR3 sequence: CASSDVLVGQGGNGYTF. CDR3 in DNA: TGTGCCAGCAGTGATGTACTGGTTGGACAGGGAGGCAATGGCTACACCTTC.

In its sample, this clone was seen once. The chain recombines TRBV2 with TRBJ2-1, with D maybe TRBD2 (7 bases). Germline V CDR1 and CDR2: SNHLY, FYNNEI. This CDR3 is 18 amino acids long. Trimming took 8 bases from V and 1 from J, leaving 24 bases between them. The CDR3 region has the DNA TGTGCCAGCTGGGGAGAGTCGACGGGGGGCCCATCCTACAATGAGCAGTTCTTC. Protein sequence: CASWGESTGGPSYNEQFF.

The gene calls are TRBV28 and TRBJ2-1, with 7 bases matching TRBD1. Germline V gene lookup returns CDR1 MDHEN and CDR2 SYDVKM. V dropped 6 bases and J dropped 3; count of bases not matched to a gene: 8. This CDR3 is 15 amino acids long. The CDR3 reads CASSLRGNLYNEQFF. CDR3 DNA sequence: TGTGCCAGCAGCCTCAGGGGGAACCTCTACAATGAGCAGTTCTTC.

The chain couples TRBV2 to TRBJ2-7; D gene unclear. Germline lookup yields CDR1 SNHLY and CDR2 FYNNEI. V lost 4 bases, J lost 1 base, and 2 bases lay in between. This CDR3 comprises 11 residues. In DNA form, the CDR3 reads TGTGCCAGCAGTGCTTCCTACGAGCAGTACTTC. Translated, it gives CASSASYEQYF.

The chain has TRBV28 and TRBJ2-1; 9 positions match TRBD1. J was trimmed by 0 bases and V by 6 bases; bases with no gene match: 3. The CDR3 consists of 15 residues. Germline values: CDR1 MDHEN, CDR2 SYDVKM. The CDR3 DNA sequence: TGTGCCAGCAGCCCGACAGGGGGCTCCTACAATGAGCAGTTCTTC. Translating it yields CASSPTGGSYNEQFF.

The J gene is TRBJ2-1, the V gene TRBV18; TRBD1 might be the D (6 bases). The length of the CDR3 is 17 residues. The ends were cut back, 3 bases at V and 6 bases at J, with 21 bases in the middle. CDR1 and CDR2 (germline): KGHSH, LQKENI. CDR3 in amino acids: CASSPRPQGWTTNEQFF. The CDR3 coding sequence is TGTGCCAGCTCACCCCGCCCCCAGGGGTGGACCACCAATGAGCAGTTCTTC.